This T cell receptor beta chain was sequenced for a study of blood T cell repertoires in COVID-19 (dated by TCRdb to 2020 to 2022). The study in broad terms: Samples covering the acute and convalescent phases of COVID-19 were provided by collaborators in the United States, Italy and Spain. The material from the prospective study consisted of cDNA or gDNA derived from T cells, B-cell-depleted T cells, or PBMCs. Where HLA class I and class II types were available, the types were taken from metadata supplied by the sample provider, not from assay-based typing. Deeply sampled blood TCRbeta repertoires from subjects exposed to, actively infected with, or recovered from COVID-19 were included in the dataset. A freely available public database, intended as a resource for researchers studying the immune response to SARS-CoV-2, is where the repertoires were released. The sample metadata nearly always contained a de-identified subject ID, COVID-19 status, age in years and sex. Samples were obtained from the ongoing ImmuneRACE study (first 160 participants) and from over 1,000 subjects provided by 6 global collaborators. Beyond this particular receptor, the publication reports: The quantity of clinical and demographic metadata differed by source and by participant and was supplied without curation.

The collaborating institutions used their own protocols to collect whole blood in K2EDTA tubes. For TCRbeta analysis, collaborators shipped samples in one of three forms: frozen whole blood, isolated PBMCs, or DNA extracted from either of those sample types. Relative to germline, V is missing 5 bases and J is missing 1 base, with 4 bases of the junction outside any gene match. The germline V gene (reference sequence) yields LGHDT for CDR1 and YNNKEL for CDR2. Including the terminal cysteine and phenylalanine, the CDR3 comprises 15 residues. Only CDR3 DNA is held: 45 bases, read in frame from base 1. As to this clone: The specificity of this receptor is unknown. Qualities for individual bases were not recorded, and no much larger clone is one base off.

TCRbeta CDR3 regions were amplified from genomic DNA using the immunoSEQ Assay, a bias-controlled multiplex PCR. Per the source publication's procedure: The number of nucleated cells in each sample was estimated by amplification of reference gene primers within the assay. Sequence reads were collapsed and filtered to measure the absolute abundance of every unique TCRbeta CDR3 rearrangement. For each sample, productive Simpson clonality was calculated by taking the square root of Simpson's diversity index across productive rearrangements. Entries here come from immuneACCESS through TCRdb and include only in-frame sequences with V and J called. Some clones fail to appear in such tables; in the studies checked, an unresolved V gene covers under half of the shortfall, and the cause of the remainder is unknown. V, J and clone size reflect that table, while D and trimming were determined from the DNA. In all, the sample holds about 75,000 clones, and approximately 90% of those were seen once. Roughly 6% of the sample rests with the top ten.

This TCR derives from a woman aged 45-65 years with acute or convalescent COVID-19. The sequence joins TRBV3-1 (or the pseudogene TRBV3-2) to TRBJ1-1; 10 nucleotides in the junction match TRBD1. Sequenced input: peripheral blood. The CDR3 is CASSEGTGANTEAFF. The DNA sequence is given as TGTGCCAGCAGCGAGGGGACAGGGGCGAACACTGAAGCTTTCTTT.